Listed here are 22 T cell receptor beta chains from one sample, sequenced in a study of shared clonotypes between healthy human individuals. Repertoires were generated with immunoSEQ multiplex PCR, while TCRdb's copy carries only in-frame clones and drops some. The table lists about 990,000 clones, 75% to 85% of them singletons. Sequencing was carried out using memory CD4+ T cells from PBMCs. Documented subset: CD45RA-negative fraction. Receptor source: a young man in good health. Some clones in this sample may be carry-over from other donors' samples.

As for this clone: The identical CDR3 is also encoded by other nucleotide sequences in the sample. This chain connects TRBV28 to TRBJ2-5; D is undetermined. This CDR3 spans 12 amino acids. V was pared by 1 base and J by 5 bases, with 5 bases between. From germline, CDR1 is MDHEN and CDR2 SYDVKM. DNA for the CDR3: TGTGCCAGCAGTTTATTAAGGGAGACCCAGTACTTC. Its protein product is CASSLLRETQYF.

J is TRBJ1-6 and V is TRBV30; tentative D call: TRBD1 (6 bases). This CDR3 has 14 residues. Between the trimmed V and J ends, which lost 1 base and 6 bases, there was a span of 10 bases. Germline lookup yields CDR1 GTSNPN and CDR2 SVGIG (reference sequence). CDR3 nucleotide sequence: TGTGCCTGGAGTGAAGGGACATCTAATTCACCCCTCCACTTT. Its translation is CAWSEGTSNSPLHF.

The chain uses TRBV7-9 and TRBJ2-1; TRBD2 matches 9 bases. V lost 5 bases and J lost 6; bases outside the gene matches: 5. Germline V CDR1 and CDR2: SEHNR, FQNEAQ (reference sequence). The CDR3 consists of 14 residues. CDR3 residues: CASSPNSGGNEQFF. CDR3 DNA: TGTGCCAGCAGCCCCAATAGCGGGGGCAATGAGCAGTTCTTC.

The DNA of the CDR3 is TGTGCCAGCAGCACGGGACAGGACATGGGGAAACTGTTTTTT. The encoded protein is CASSTGQDMGKLFF. The chain combines TRBV7-2 with TRBJ1-4; TRBD1 agrees at 8 bases. This CDR3 has 14 amino acids. CDR1 is SGHTA, CDR2 FQGNSA, per germline. J lost 11 bases, V lost 5 bases, and 10 bases had no gene match.

The V call is TRBV30, the J call TRBJ1-3, with 8 bases identical to TRBD1. Germline loops: CDR1 GTSNPN, CDR2 SVGIG (reference sequence). This CDR3 contains 13 residues. The ends lost 6 bases at V and 3 bases at J; junction bases unmatched: 4. The CDR3 here is CACNRGGGNTIYF. The CDR3 bases are TGTGCCTGTAACAGGGGGGGTGGAAACACCATATATTTT.

This chain uses TRBV4-1 with TRBJ1-2; 10 bases line up with TRBD1. Germline CDR1 reads MGHRA; CDR2 reads YSYEKL. The CDR3 is 16 amino acids. After removal of 2 bases from V and 2 bases from J, the junction contained 5 bases not matched to a gene. CDR3 protein: CASSQPGQGRNYGYTF. The CDR3 DNA reads as TGCGCCAGCAGCCAACCGGGACAGGGGCGAAACTATGGCTACACCTTC.

The J gene is TRBJ1-2, the V gene TRBV6-5, with D possibly matching TRBD1 (6 bases). This CDR3 contains 13 residues. Looked up from germline, CDR1 is MNHEY and CDR2 is SVGAGI. Trimming removed 7 bases from V and 3 bases from J, with 12 bases in between. CDR3 nucleotide sequence: TGTGCCAGCACACAGGGTGTCGACTATGGCTACACCTTC. Its translation is CASTQGVDYGYTF.

This clone appeared a few times. The chain employs TRBV28 and TRBJ1-4; no clear D. The CDR3 runs 12 residues. With 5 bases removed from V and 8 bases from J, the gap between germline ends came to 9 bases. CDR1 and CDR2 (germline): MDHEN, SYDVKM. For the CDR3, the DNA is TGTGCCAGCAGTATCGTGGGCGAAAAACTGTTTTTT. Translating gives CASSIVGEKLFF.

This rearrangement joins TRBV11-1 to TRBJ1-2, with 8 bases lining up with TRBD1. The CDR3 is made up of 14 amino acids. CDR1 is SGHAT, CDR2 FQDESV, per germline (reference sequence). Trimming at V came to 4 bases and at J to 8 bases, leaving 9 bases not matched to a gene. This CDR3 reads CASSSWTGTGGYTF. The DNA for the CDR3 is TGTGCCAGCAGCTCGTGGACAGGGACGGGAGGCTACACCTTC.

This clone is a singleton in its sample. This sequence joins TRBV5-4 and TRBJ2-5, with 7 bases that match TRBD2. This CDR3 is 14 amino acids long. J gave up 5 bases and V 2 bases, and 6 bases lay outside the gene matches. Germline V gene data show CDR1 as SGHNT and CDR2 as YYREEE (reference sequence). For the CDR3, the DNA is TGTGCCAGCAGCTTAGGCGGGAGCAGGGAGACCCAGTACTTC. This encodes CASSLGGSRETQYF.

The rearrangement uses TRBV28 and TRBJ2-1; D uncertain. Germline CDR1 is MDHEN and CDR2 is SYDVKM. The CDR3 covers 11 residues. Trimming took 6 bases from V and 5 from J, leaving 5 bases between them. The CDR3 region is CASRYDNEQFF. The DNA of the CDR3 is TGTGCCAGCAGATATGACAATGAGCAGTTCTTC.

The J gene is TRBJ1-1, the V gene TRBV28; the D gene is possibly TRBD1 (6 bases). The CDR3 has 14 amino acids. Germline CDR1 is MDHEN and CDR2 is SYDVKM. V was pared by 11 bases and J by 0 bases, with 16 bases between. CDR3 coding DNA: TGTGCCGGGGGGGCAGGGCCCATGAACACTGAAGCTTTCTTT. It specifies CAGGAGPMNTEAFF. The full variable domain, its missing parts supplied by reference TRBV28 and TRBJ1-1, is DVKVTQSSRYLVKRTGEKVFLECVQDMDHENMFWYRQDPGLGLRLIYFSYDVKMKEKGDIPEGYSVSREKKERFSLILESASTNQTSMYLCAGGAGPMNTEAFFGQGTRLTVV.

The chain uses TRBV18 and TRBJ2-1, with 15 bases fitting TRBD2. Germline V lookup: CDR1 KGHSH, CDR2 LQKENI. With V trimmed by 3 bases and J by 6 bases, 3 bases remained unmatched. The CDR3 is 16 residues long. The CDR3 sequence is CASSPGLAGGPNEQFF. The CDR3 DNA sequence: TGTGCCAGCTCACCTGGACTAGCGGGAGGGCCCAATGAGCAGTTCTTC.

The rearrangement links TRBV6-4 to TRBJ1-2; a possible D gene is TRBD1 (5 bases). Trimming cost V 6 bases and J 2 bases, with 16 bases left between them. The CDR3 is made up of 15 amino acids. Germline V gene data show CDR1 as MRHNA and CDR2 as SNTAGT. CDR3 loop: CASSPSSGANYGYTF. The CDR3 DNA sequence: TGTGCCAGCAGCCCGTCGTCTGGGGCCAACTATGGCTACACCTTC.

The V and J genes are TRBV10-1 and TRBJ2-3; D ambiguous. The CDR3 has 12 amino acids. Germline CDR1 is WNHNN and CDR2 is SYGVQD (reference sequence). Trimming left V 5 bases short and J 4 bases short, with 7 bases between. The CDR3 sequence: CASSFGSDTQYF. The CDR3 nucleotides read TGCGCCAGCAGTTTCGGATCAGATACGCAGTATTTT.

V usage is TRBV28 and J usage is TRBJ2-5, with 8 positions matching TRBD1. Germline V CDR1 and CDR2: MDHEN, SYDVKM. This CDR3 spans 15 amino acids. Trimming at V came to 4 bases and at J to 1 base, leaving 5 bases not matched to a gene. CDR3 amino acids: CASSSGGEAQETQYF. The CDR3 DNA reads TGTGCCAGCAGTTCAGGGGGCGAGGCCCAAGAGACCCAGTACTTC.

In regard to this clone: A far more abundant clone sits one base away, making this likely a read error. The J gene is TRBJ2-2, the V gene TRBV2; the D gene is possibly TRBD1 (6 bases). The CDR3 runs 15 residues. The V and J ends lost 8 bases and 5 bases respectively, with 18 bases between them. Germline V gene data show CDR1 as SNHLY and CDR2 as FYNNEI. The CDR3, as DNA: TGTGCCAGCGGTTCCACAGGGTGGCAAACCGGGGAGCTGTTTTTT. Amino acid sequence: CASGSTGWQTGELFF.

This rearrangement joins TRBV10-3 to TRBJ2-2, with a tentative D call TRBD1 (6 bases). The CDR3 is made up of 14 amino acids. Germline CDR1 is ENHRY and CDR2 is SYGVKD. V was pared by 2 bases and J by 7 bases, with 11 bases between. The CDR3: CAISEGYRDGELFF. The CDR3 bases are TGTGCCATCAGTGAGGGCTACAGGGACGGGGAGCTGTTTTTT.

The chain joins TRBV19 to TRBJ2-7, with D unresolved. Trimming stripped 0 bases from V and 6 bases from J, with 15 bases between. The germline V gene has CDR1 LNHDA and CDR2 SQIVND (reference sequence). The CDR3 runs 15 residues. The CDR3 loop is CASSIDRSAVAEQYF. In DNA, the CDR3 is TGTGCCAGTAGTATAGATCGGTCTGCAGTCGCCGAGCAGTACTTC.

The chain uses TRBV5-4 and TRBJ2-1; either TRBD1 or TRBD2 may fit D (5 bases each). CDR1 is SGHNT and CDR2 is YYREEE in the germline V gene (reference sequence). V was trimmed by 6 bases and J by 1 base, leaving 17 bases between them. There are 16 residues in the CDR3. The CDR3 DNA follows: TGTGCCAGCACCCCCCGGGACGGATCTTCCTACAATGAGCAGTTCTTC. Amino acid sequence: CASTPRDGSSYNEQFF. Supplemented by reference TRBV5-4 and TRBJ2-1, the full variable domain reads ETGVTQSPTHLIKTRGQQVTLRCSSQSGHNTVSWYQQALGQGPQFIFQYYREEENGRGNFPPRFSGLQFPNYSSELNVNALELDDSALYLCASTPRDGSSYNEQFFGPGTRLTVL.

The V call is TRBV19, the J call TRBJ2-2, with D possibly TRBD1 on 6 matching bases. Germline V CDR1 and CDR2: LNHDA, SQIVND (reference sequence). V was clipped by 5 bases and J by 4 bases, with 14 bases between them. The CDR3 has 15 amino acids. The CDR3 DNA is TGTGCCAGTAGTTTAACAGGGTGGAGCACCGGGGAGCTGTTTTTT. It codes for CASSLTGWSTGELFF.

The chain links TRBV9 to TRBJ1-1; the D gene is possibly TRBD1 (5 bases). The germline V and J ends were trimmed by 3 bases and 5 bases, with 14 bases remaining between them. The CDR3 is made up of 14 amino acids. CDR1 SGDLS and CDR2 YYNGEE come from the germline V gene. This CDR3 is CASSANIRETEAFF. The CDR3 DNA sequence: TGTGCCAGCAGCGCGAACATCAGGGAAACTGAAGCTTTCTTT.